These T cell receptor beta chains were read from a single sample in a study of CD8 T cells in Susac syndrome. TCRdb called the immunoSEQ multiplex PCR reads again in MiXCR, with one record for every CDR3 protein. The table has roughly 84,000 distinct CDR3 sequences, approximately 96% seen once. Sequencing was carried out using CD8+ T cells from PBMCs. The receptors were sampled from a human donor with Susac syndrome. Both conserved end residues are part of each CDR3. A D gene is named only where the DNA matches it firmly. Not all rows give a size; the values are once, few, many and, for expanded clones, a class.

clone_size	v_call	cdr3_length	j_call	d_call	cdr3_nt	cdr3_aa
-	TRBV18	16	TRBJ2-3	-	TGTGCCAGCTCACCGTATTTGGGCTCTAGCACAGATACGCAGTATTTT	CASSPYLGSSTDTQYF
-	TRBV29-1	12	TRBJ2-7	-	TGCAGCGGGACAGAAAACTCCTACGAGCAGTACTTC	CSGTENSYEQYF
-	TRBV28	12	TRBJ2-7	-	TGTGCCAGCAGAACCGGGACCTACGAGCAGTACTTC	CASRTGTYEQYF
-	TRBV7-9	16	TRBJ2-3	-	TGTGCCAGCAGCTCCCACAGACTCCTAAACACAGATACGCAGTATTTT	CASSSHRLLNTDTQYF
-	TRBV9	16	TRBJ1-1	-	TGTGCCAGCAGCGTAAACGAACGGGTCACCAGGTCTGAAGCTTTCTTT	CASSVNERVTRSEAFF
-	TRBV7-8	11	TRBJ2-7	-	TGTGCCAGCAGCACTCAGGTGGAGCAGTACTTC	CASSTQVEQYF
-	TRBV20-1	9	TRBJ1-2	-	TGCGGCACGGGGGAGGGCTACACCTTC	CGTGEGYTF
-	TRBV5-4	15	TRBJ2-3	-	TGTGCCAGCAGCGTCGGGGTAGCGCGATCAGATACGCAGTATTTT	CASSVGVARSDTQYF
-	TRBV6-2/TRBV6-3	16	TRBJ2-3	-	TGTGCCAGCAGCCCGACTGGCGGAGCTAGCACAGATACGCAGTATTTT	CASSPTGGASTDTQYF
-	TRBV11-2	15	TRBJ2-7	TRBD2	TGTGCCAGCAGCTATACTAGCGGGAGCTCCTACGAGCAGTACTTC	CASSYTSGSSYEQYF
-	TRBV10-3	15	TRBJ1-6	TRBD1	TGTGCCATCAGTGAAGGACAGGGGGCGGAATCACCCCTCCACTTT	CAISEGQGAESPLHF
-	TRBV29-1	17	TRBJ2-5	TRBD2	TGCAGCGTTGTTTGGTTCACTAGCGGGAGCACGGGGCAGACCCAGTACTTC	CSVVWFTSGSTGQTQYF
-	TRBV27	14	TRBJ2-3	-	TGTGCCAGCAGTCTACGACAGCCCCGGGATACGCAGTATTTT	CASSLRQPRDTQYF
-	TRBV29-1	12	TRBJ1-4	-	TGCAGCGCCTTTTCAGGGGTCGGAAAACTGTTTTTT	CSAFSGVGKLFF
-	TRBV20-1	14	TRBJ1-2	TRBD1	TGCAGTGCTAGGCCCAGACAGGGAAACTATGGCTACACCTTC	CSARPRQGNYGYTF
-	TRBV29-1	14	TRBJ1-1	-	TGCAGCGTTGAAGGTCGACAGATGAACACTGAAGCTTTCTTT	CSVEGRQMNTEAFF
once	TRBV13	15	TRBJ2-1	TRBD1	TGTGCCAGCAGCTTAGGTACAGGGGGCTATGGTGAGCAGTTCTTC	CASSLGTGGYGEQFF
-	TRBV20-1	14	TRBJ1-5	TRBD1	TGCAGTGCTAGGGGGACAGGAGATCATCAGCCCCAGCATTTT	CSARGTGDHQPQHF
-	TRBV20-1	14	TRBJ1-4	-	TGCAGTGCTCCAGCAGTAGAGAGCTATGAAAAACTGTTTTTT	CSAPAVESYEKLFF
-	TRBV2	12	TRBJ1-2	-	TGTGCCAGCAGCGACAATCTCTTGGGCTACACCTTC	CASSDNLLGYTF
-	TRBV2	13	TRBJ1-1	-	TGTGCCACCCGAGAGCTTTTGAACACTGAAGCTTTCTTT	CATRELLNTEAFF
-	TRBV13	15	TRBJ2-1	-	TGTGCCAGCGCCCCCCCGGGCGGGAACTACAATGAGCAGTTCTTC	CASAPPGGNYNEQFF
-	TRBV5-1	14	TRBJ2-3	-	TGCGCCAGCAGCGCGGACAGTAGCACAGATACGCAGTATTTT	CASSADSSTDTQYF